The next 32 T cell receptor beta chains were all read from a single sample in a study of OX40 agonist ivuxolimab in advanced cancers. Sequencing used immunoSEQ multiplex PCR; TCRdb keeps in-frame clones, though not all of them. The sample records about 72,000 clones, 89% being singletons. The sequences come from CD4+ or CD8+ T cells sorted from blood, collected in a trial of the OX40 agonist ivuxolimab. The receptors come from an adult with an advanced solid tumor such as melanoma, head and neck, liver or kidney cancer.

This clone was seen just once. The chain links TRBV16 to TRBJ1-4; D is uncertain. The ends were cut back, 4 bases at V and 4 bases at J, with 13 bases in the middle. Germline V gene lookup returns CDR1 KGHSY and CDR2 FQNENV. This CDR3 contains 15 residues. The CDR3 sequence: CASSPLSLLNEKLFF. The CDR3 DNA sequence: TGTGCCAGCAGCCCCTTATCACTCCTTAATGAAAAACTGTTTTTT. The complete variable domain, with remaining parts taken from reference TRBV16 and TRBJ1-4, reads GEEVAQTPKHLVRGEGQKAKLYCAPIKGHSYVFWYQQVLKNEFKFLISFQNENVFDETGMPKERFSAKCLPNSPCSLEIQATKLEDSAVYFCASSPLSLLNEKLFFGSGTQLSVL.

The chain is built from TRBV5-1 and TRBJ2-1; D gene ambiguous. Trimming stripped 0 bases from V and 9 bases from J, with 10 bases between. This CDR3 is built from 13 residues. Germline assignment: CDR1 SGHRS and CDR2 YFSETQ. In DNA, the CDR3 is TGCGCCAGCAGCTTGGTTAGCCTCGGTGAGCAGTTCTTC. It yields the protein CASSLVSLGEQFF. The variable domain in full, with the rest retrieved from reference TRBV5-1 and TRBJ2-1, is KAGVTQTPRYLIKTRGQQVTLSCSPISGHRSVSWYQQTPGQGLQFLFEYFSETQRNKGNFPGRFSGRQFSNSRSEMNVSTLELGDSALYLCASSLVSLGEQFFGPGTRLTVL.

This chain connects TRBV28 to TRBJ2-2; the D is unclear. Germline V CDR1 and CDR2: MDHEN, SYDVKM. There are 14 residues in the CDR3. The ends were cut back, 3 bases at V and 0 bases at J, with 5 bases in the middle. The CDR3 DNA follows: TGTGCCAGCAGTTTGGATACGAACACCGGGGAGCTGTTTTTT. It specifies CASSLDTNTGELFF. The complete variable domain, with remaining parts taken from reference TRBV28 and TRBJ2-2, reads DVKVTQSSRYLVKRTGEKVFLECVQDMDHENMFWYRQDPGLGLRLIYFSYDVKMKEKGDIPEGYSVSREKKERFSLILESASTNQTSMYLCASSLDTNTGELFFGEGSRLTVL.

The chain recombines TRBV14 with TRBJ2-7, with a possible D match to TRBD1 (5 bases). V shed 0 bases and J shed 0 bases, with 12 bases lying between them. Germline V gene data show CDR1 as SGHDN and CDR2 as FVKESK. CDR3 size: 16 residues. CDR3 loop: CASSQEGVDHSYEQYF. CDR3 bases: TGTGCCAGCAGCCAAGAAGGGGTGGATCACTCCTACGAGCAGTACTTC.

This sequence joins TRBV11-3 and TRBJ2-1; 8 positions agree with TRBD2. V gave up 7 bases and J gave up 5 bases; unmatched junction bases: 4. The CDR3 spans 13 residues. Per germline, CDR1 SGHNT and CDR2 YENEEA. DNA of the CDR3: TGTGCCAGCAAACTAGCGGTCCACAATGAGCAGTTCTTC. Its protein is CASKLAVHNEQFF.

The CDR3 coding sequence is TGCGCCAGCAGCTTGGTTAGGACTAGCGGGAGATCCTACAATGAGCAGTTCTTC. Encoded protein: CASSLVRTSGRSYNEQFF. V is TRBV5-1 and J is TRBJ2-1; 13 bases agree with TRBD2. The CDR3 extends over 18 amino acids. J lost 1 base, V lost 0 bases, and 4 bases had no gene match. Germline V gives CDR1 SGHRS, CDR2 YFSETQ.

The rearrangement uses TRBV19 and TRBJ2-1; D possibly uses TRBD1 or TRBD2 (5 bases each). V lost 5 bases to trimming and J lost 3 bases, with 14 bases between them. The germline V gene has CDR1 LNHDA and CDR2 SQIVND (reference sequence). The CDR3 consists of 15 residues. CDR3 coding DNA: TGTGCCAGTAGTCGGGGCGGCGACCTCTACAATGAGCAGTTCTTC. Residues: CASSRGGDLYNEQFF.

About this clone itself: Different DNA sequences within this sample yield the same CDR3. The CDR3 DNA reads TGTGCCAGCAGCCCCCCGACGGGTTCCTACGAGCAGTACTTC. Protein product: CASSPPTGSYEQYF. The chain recombines TRBV7-9 with TRBJ2-7; D gene ambiguous. CDR1 SEHNR and CDR2 FQNEAQ come from the germline V gene (reference sequence). Trimming cost V 5 bases and J 1 base, with 12 bases left between them. The CDR3 totals 14 residues.

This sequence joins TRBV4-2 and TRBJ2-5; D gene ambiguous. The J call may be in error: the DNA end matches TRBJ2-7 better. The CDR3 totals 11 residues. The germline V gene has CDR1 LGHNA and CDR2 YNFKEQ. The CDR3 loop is CASSPSYEQYF. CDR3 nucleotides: TGTGCCAGCAGCCCCTCCTACGAGCAGTACTTC.

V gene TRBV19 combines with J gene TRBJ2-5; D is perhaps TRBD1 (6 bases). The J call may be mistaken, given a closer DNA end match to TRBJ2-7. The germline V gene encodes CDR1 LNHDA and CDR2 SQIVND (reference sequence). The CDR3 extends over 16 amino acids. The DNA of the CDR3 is TGTGCCAGTAGTATAGAAAGGACAGTGGTCTCCTACGAGCAGTACTTC. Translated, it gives CASSIERTVVSYEQYF.

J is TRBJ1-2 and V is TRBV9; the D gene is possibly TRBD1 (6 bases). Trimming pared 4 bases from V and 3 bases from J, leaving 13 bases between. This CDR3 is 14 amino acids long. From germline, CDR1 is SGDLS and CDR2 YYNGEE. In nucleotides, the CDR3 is TGTGCCAGCAGCCCGAGGACAGCCTACTATGGCTACACCTTC. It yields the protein CASSPRTAYYGYTF.

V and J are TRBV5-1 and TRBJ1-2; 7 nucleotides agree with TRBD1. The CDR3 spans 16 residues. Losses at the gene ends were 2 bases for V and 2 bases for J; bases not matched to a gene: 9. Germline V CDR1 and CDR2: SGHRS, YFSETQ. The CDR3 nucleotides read TGCGCCAGCAGCTTTACGACTGGGACAGAGAACTATGGCTACACCTTC. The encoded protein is CASSFTTGTENYGYTF. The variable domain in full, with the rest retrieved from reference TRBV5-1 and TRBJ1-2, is KAGVTQTPRYLIKTRGQQVTLSCSPISGHRSVSWYQQTPGQGLQFLFEYFSETQRNKGNFPGRFSGRQFSNSRSEMNVSTLELGDSALYLCASSFTTGTENYGYTFGSGTRLTVV.

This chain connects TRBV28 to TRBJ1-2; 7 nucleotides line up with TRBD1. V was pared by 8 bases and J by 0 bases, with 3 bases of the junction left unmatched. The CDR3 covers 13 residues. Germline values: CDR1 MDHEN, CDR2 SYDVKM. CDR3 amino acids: CASETGTNYGYTF. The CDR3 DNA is TGTGCCAGCGAGACAGGGACTAACTATGGCTACACCTTC.

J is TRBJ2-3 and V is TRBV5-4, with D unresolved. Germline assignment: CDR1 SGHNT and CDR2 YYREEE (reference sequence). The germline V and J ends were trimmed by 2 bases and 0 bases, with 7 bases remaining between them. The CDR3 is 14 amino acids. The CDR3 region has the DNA TGTGCCAGCAGCTTTGAGAGGAGCACAGATACGCAGTATTTT. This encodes CASSFERSTDTQYF.

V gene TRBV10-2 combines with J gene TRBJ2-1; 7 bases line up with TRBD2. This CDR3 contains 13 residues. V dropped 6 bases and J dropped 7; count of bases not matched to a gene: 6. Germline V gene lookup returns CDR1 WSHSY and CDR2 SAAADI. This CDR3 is CASSPGLVNEQFF. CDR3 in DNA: TGCGCCAGCAGCCCTGGACTAGTAAATGAGCAGTTCTTC.

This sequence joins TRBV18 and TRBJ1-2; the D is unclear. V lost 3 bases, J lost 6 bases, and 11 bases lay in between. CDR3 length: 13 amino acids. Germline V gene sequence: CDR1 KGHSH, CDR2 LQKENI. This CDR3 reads CASSPSKGNGYTF. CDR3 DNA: TGTGCCAGCTCACCCAGTAAAGGGAATGGCTACACCTTC.

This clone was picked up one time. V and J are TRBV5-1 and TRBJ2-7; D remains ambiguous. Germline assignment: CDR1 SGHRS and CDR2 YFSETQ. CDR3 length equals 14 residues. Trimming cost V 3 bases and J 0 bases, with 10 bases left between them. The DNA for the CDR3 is TGCGCCAGCAGCTCCAGTACAGCCTCCTACGAGCAGTACTTC. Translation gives CASSSSTASYEQYF.

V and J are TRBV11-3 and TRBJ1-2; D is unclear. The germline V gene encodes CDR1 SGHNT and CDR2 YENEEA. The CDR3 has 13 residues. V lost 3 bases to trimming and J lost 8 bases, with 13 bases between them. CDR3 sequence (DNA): TGTGCCAGCAGCTTGGGGTGGGTCCGGGGCTACACCTTC. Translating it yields CASSLGWVRGYTF.

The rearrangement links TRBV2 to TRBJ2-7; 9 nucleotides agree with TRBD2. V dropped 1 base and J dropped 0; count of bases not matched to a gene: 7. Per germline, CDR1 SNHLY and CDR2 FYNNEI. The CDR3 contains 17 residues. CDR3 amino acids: CASSEELAGLSSYEQYF. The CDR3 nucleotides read TGTGCCAGCAGTGAAGAACTAGCGGGTCTAAGCTCCTACGAGCAGTACTTC.

The CDR3 coding sequence is TGCGCCAGCAGCTTGGAGGAAGAGACCCAGTACTTC. Translation: CASSLEEETQYF. V usage is TRBV5-1 and J usage is TRBJ2-5; D unclear. CDR1 is SGHRS, CDR2 YFSETQ, per germline. With 0 bases removed from V and 3 bases from J, the gap between germline ends came to 3 bases. This CDR3 has 12 residues.

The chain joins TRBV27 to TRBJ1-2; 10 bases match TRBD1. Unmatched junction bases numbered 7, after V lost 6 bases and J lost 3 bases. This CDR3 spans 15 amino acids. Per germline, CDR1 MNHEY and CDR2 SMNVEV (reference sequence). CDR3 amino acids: CASRSTGGPDYGYTF. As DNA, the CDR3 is TGTGCCAGCAGGTCGACAGGGGGCCCTGACTATGGCTACACCTTC.

This chain's CDR3 is CASSPLGEGYEQYF. The CDR3 coding sequence is TGTGCCAGCTCACCCTTGGGTGAGGGCTACGAGCAGTACTTC. The rearrangement links TRBV18 to TRBJ2-7, with D maybe TRBD2 (5 bases). Germline V gene sequence: CDR1 KGHSH, CDR2 LQKENI. The V end was cut by 3 bases, the J end by 3 bases, with 12 bases between. CDR3 length: 14 amino acids.

CDR3 protein: CASSGGAYNEQFF. DNA for the CDR3: TGTGCCAGCAGCGGGGGAGCCTACAATGAGCAGTTCTTC. The rearrangement joins TRBV9 to TRBJ2-1, with D possibly TRBD2 on 5 matching bases. The CDR3 is 13 amino acids. V was pared by 3 bases and J by 2 bases, with 6 bases between. Germline V CDR1 and CDR2: SGDLS, YYNGEE.

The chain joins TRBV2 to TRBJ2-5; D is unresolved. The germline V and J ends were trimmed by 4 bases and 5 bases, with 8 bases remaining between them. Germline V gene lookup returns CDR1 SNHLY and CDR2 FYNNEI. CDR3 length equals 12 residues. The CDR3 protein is CASSVGWETQYF. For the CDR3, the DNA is TGTGCCAGCAGTGTCGGGTGGGAGACCCAGTACTTC.

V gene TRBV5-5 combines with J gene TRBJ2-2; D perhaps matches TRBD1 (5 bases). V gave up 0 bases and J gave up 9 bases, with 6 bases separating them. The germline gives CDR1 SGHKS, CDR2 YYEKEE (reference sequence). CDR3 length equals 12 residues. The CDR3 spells CASSLGTRELFF. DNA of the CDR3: TGTGCCAGCAGCTTGGGGACAAGGGAGCTGTTTTTT. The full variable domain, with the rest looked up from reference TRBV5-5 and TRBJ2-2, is DAGVTQSPTHLIKTRGQQVTLRCSPISGHKSVSWYQQVLGQGPQFIFQYYEKEERGRGNFPDRFSARQFPNYSSELNVNALLLGDSALYLCASSLGTRELFFGEGSRLTVL.

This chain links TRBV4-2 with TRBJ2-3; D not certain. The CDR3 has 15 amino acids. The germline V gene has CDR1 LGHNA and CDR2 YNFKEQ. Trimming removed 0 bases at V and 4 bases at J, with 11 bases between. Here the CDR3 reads CASSQDRVASDTQYF. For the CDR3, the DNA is TGTGCCAGCAGCCAAGATAGGGTTGCGTCAGATACGCAGTATTTT.

CDR3 in DNA: TGTGCCAGCAACAGGGAGGTAGAGACCCAGTACTTC. Translating it yields CASNREVETQYF. This chain joins TRBV6-6 and TRBJ2-5; D assignment may be TRBD1 or TRBD2 (6 bases each). Germline CDR1 and CDR2: MNHNY and SVGAGI (reference sequence). The CDR3 spans 12 residues. Between the trimmed V and J ends, which lost 7 bases and 4 bases, there was a span of 10 bases.

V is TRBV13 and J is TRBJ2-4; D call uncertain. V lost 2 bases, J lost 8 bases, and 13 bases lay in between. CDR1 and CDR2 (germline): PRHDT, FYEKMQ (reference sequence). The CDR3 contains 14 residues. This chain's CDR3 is CASSLQSFGDIQYF. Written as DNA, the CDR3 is TGTGCCAGCAGCTTACAGTCTTTCGGAGACATTCAGTACTTC.

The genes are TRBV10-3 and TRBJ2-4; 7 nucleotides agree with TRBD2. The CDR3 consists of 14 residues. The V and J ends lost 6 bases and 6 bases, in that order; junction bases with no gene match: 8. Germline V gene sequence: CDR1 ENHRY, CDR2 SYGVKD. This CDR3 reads CAIRNQGEGNIQYF. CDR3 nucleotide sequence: TGTGCCATCAGGAATCAAGGGGAGGGAAACATTCAGTACTTC.

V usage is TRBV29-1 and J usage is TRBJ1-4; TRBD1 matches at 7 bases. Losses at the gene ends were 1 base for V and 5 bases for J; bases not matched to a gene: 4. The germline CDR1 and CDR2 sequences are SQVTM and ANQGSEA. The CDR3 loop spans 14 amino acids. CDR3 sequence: CSVEGGTENEKLFF. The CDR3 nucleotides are TGCAGCGTTGAAGGGGGGACAGAGAATGAAAAACTGTTTTTT. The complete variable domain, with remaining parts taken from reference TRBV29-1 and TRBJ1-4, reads SAVISQKPSRDICQRGTSLTIQCQVDSQVTMMFWYRQQPGQSLTLIATANQGSEATYESGFVIDKFPISRPNLTFSTLTVSNMSPEDSSIYLCSVEGGTENEKLFFGSGTQLSVL.

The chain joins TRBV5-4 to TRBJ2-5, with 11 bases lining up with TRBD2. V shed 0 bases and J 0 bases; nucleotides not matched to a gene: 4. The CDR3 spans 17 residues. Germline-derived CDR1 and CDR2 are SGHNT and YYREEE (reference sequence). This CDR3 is CASSLGVGLADQETQYF. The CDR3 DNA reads TGTGCCAGCAGCTTGGGGGTGGGACTAGCGGACCAAGAGACCCAGTACTTC. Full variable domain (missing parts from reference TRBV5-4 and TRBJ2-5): ETGVTQSPTHLIKTRGQQVTLRCSSQSGHNTVSWYQQALGQGPQFIFQYYREEENGRGNFPPRFSGLQFPNYSSELNVNALELDDSALYLCASSLGVGLADQETQYFGPGTRLLVL.

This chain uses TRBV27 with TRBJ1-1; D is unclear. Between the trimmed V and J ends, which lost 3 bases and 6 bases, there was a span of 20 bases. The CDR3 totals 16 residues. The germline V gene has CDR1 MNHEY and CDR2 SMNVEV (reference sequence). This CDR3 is CASSLVTKGGTSEAFF. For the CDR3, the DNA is TGTGCCAGCAGTTTGGTGACTAAAGGAGGAACTTCTGAAGCTTTCTTT.